A single T cell receptor beta chain is shown here with its context. The data derive from a study of CD8 T cells in Susac syndrome. The CDR3 runs 13 residues. Trimming left V 6 bases short and J 2 bases short, with 14 bases between. Germline V lookup: CDR1 DFQATT, CDR2 SNEGSKA (reference sequence). RNA, at roughly 0.45 to 1 ug, was reverse transcribed with random hexamers. The immunoSEQ assay covered 54 Vbeta and 13 Jbeta segments for CDR3. Using its own MiXCR run on the immunoSEQ multiplex PCR reads, TCRdb lists one record per CDR3 protein. The table includes some 110,000 distinct CDR3 sequences, roughly 94% detected once.

Material: CD8+ T cells from PBMCs. V is TRBV20-1 and J is TRBJ2-7, with D possibly being TRBD1 (5 bases). The receptor was isolated from a human donor with Susac syndrome. The CDR3 loop is CSATGQRTYEQYF. CDR3 sequence (DNA): TGCAGTGCCACCGGACAACGAACCTACGAGCAGTACTTC.